The 28 T cell receptor beta chains reported below all come from one sample, sequenced in a study of T cell responses to AZD1222 COVID-19 vaccine. The data were produced by immunoSEQ multiplex PCR, yet TCRdb's version contains in-frame clones alone and is incomplete. The sample carries some 120,000 clones, around 88% recorded once. The material was peripheral blood, obtained on day 0 of AZD1222 vaccination. These receptor sequences come from an adult in good health.

The chain couples TRBV5-5 to TRBJ2-7; the D gene is possibly TRBD2 (6 bases). The V gene's germline CDR1 is SGHKS and CDR2 YYEKEE (reference sequence). Deletions cut 1 base from V and 3 bases from J, with 14 bases between. The CDR3 runs to 15 residues. CDR3 in DNA: TGTGCCAGCAGCTTGTTTTTGGTGGGGGGCTACGAGCAGTACTTC. This encodes CASSLFLVGGYEQYF.

The chain combines TRBV5-1 with TRBJ1-1, with D possibly matching TRBD1 (6 bases). The V gene's germline CDR1 is SGHRS and CDR2 YFSETQ. There are 17 residues in the CDR3. Trimming cost V 0 bases and J 4 bases, with 19 bases left between them. The CDR3 coding sequence is TGCGCCAGCAGCTTGGGGACCCCTGCGACAGGAAGCACTGAAGCTTTCTTT. Translating it yields CASSLGTPATGSTEAFF. The full variable domain, its missing parts supplied by reference TRBV5-1 and TRBJ1-1, is KAGVTQTPRYLIKTRGQQVTLSCSPISGHRSVSWYQQTPGQGLQFLFEYFSETQRNKGNFPGRFSGRQFSNSRSEMNVSTLELGDSALYLCASSLGTPATGSTEAFFGQGTRLTVV.

The V call is TRBV12-3 or TRBV12-4, the J call TRBJ2-1; no firm D call. The CDR3 loop spans 13 amino acids. Trimming pared 2 bases from V and 4 bases from J, leaving 6 bases between. CDR3 nucleotides: TGTGCCAGCAGTTTATACTGGTACAATGAGCAGTTCTTC. As protein: CASSLYWYNEQFF.

The table lists this clone with a few counts. This chain joins TRBV4-2 and TRBJ1-5; 8 bases are shared with TRBD1. Unmatched junction bases numbered 11, after V lost 1 base and J lost 3 bases. The CDR3 has 18 residues. CDR1 LGHNA and CDR2 YNFKEQ come from the germline V gene. The CDR3 is CASSQASLTGDINQPQHF. The CDR3 DNA reads as TGTGCCAGCAGCCAAGCCTCCCTGACAGGGGATATCAATCAGCCCCAGCATTTT.

This clone was seen a handful of times. The chain joins TRBV7-8 to TRBJ1-6; 8 bases line up with TRBD1. After removal of 5 bases from V and 7 bases from J, the junction contained 13 bases not matched to a gene. The germline CDR1 and CDR2 sequences are SGHVS and FQNEAQ. This CDR3 contains 17 residues. The CDR3 loop reads CASSGSRGQGRNSPLHF. The CDR3 DNA reads TGTGCCAGCAGCGGATCGCGAGGACAGGGCCGCAATTCACCCCTCCACTTT.

J is TRBJ1-3 and V is TRBV27; maybe TRBD1 (6 bases). The germline gives CDR1 MNHEY, CDR2 SMNVEV (reference sequence). The CDR3 totals 14 residues. Trimming removed 2 bases at V and 3 bases at J, with 8 bases between. The CDR3 nucleotides are TGTGCCAGCAGTTTAACAGGGAGTGGAAACACCATATATTTT. Its translation: CASSLTGSGNTIYF.

This clone was counted once. This rearrangement joins TRBV6-1 to TRBJ2-7, with 8 bases aligning to TRBD2. The CDR3 sequence is 15 residues long. J was trimmed by 1 base and V by 0 bases; bases with no gene match: 2. Germline V gives CDR1 MNHNS, CDR2 SASEGT. CDR3: CASSEAGLGSYEQYF. The CDR3 nucleotides are TGTGCCAGCAGTGAAGCGGGACTAGGATCCTACGAGCAGTACTTC.

This sequence joins TRBV7-6 and TRBJ1-5, with 7 bases aligning to TRBD1. Germline lookup yields CDR1 SGHVS and CDR2 FNYEAQ. V lost 2 bases to trimming and J lost 4 bases; unmatched junction nucleotides: 17. The CDR3 consists of 19 residues. The CDR3 DNA reads as TGTGCCAGCAGCTTATTTCCCGGTGCAGGGGGGCCACCTAATCAGCCCCAGCATTTT. Protein: CASSLFPGAGGPPNQPQHF. The full variable domain, with the rest looked up from reference TRBV7-6 and TRBJ1-5, is GAGVSQSPRYKVTKRGQDVALRCDPISGHVSLYWYRQALGQGPEFLTYFNYEAQQDKSGLPNDRFSAERPEGSISTLTIQRTEQRDSAMYRCASSLFPGAGGPPNQPQHFGDGTRLSIL.

The genes are TRBV6-5 and TRBJ2-5, with D possibly called TRBD1 or TRBD2 (5 bases each). Between the trimmed V and J ends, which lost 5 bases and 14 bases, there was a span of 24 bases. The CDR3 is 14 amino acids. CDR1 is MNHEY, CDR2 SVGAGI, per germline. The CDR3 coding sequence is TGTGCCAGCAGTAGTCGACCTCAAACCCTGGGGGTATACTTC. Protein: CASSSRPQTLGVYF.

The chain uses TRBV14 and TRBJ2-6, with a tentative D call TRBD1 (5 bases). V lost 6 bases, J lost 4 bases, and 10 bases lay in between. The V gene's germline CDR1 is SGHDN and CDR2 FVKESK. The CDR3 runs to 14 residues. In DNA form, the CDR3 reads TGTGCCAGCAGTATTTCAGGGGGGGCCAACGTCCTGACTTTC. Translating it yields CASSISGGANVLTF.

The chain couples TRBV5-4 to TRBJ2-5; weak D call: TRBD1 (5 bases). The CDR3 has 13 residues. CDR1 and CDR2 (germline): SGHNT, YYREEE (reference sequence). Trimming shortened V by 4 bases and J by 5 bases, and 12 bases separated the two germline ends. The CDR3 DNA follows: TGTGCCAGCAGCACTACAGGCAGTGAGACCCAGTACTTC. It specifies CASSTTGSETQYF. Full variable domain (missing parts from reference TRBV5-4 and TRBJ2-5): ETGVTQSPTHLIKTRGQQVTLRCSSQSGHNTVSWYQQALGQGPQFIFQYYREEENGRGNFPPRFSGLQFPNYSSELNVNALELDDSALYLCASSTTGSETQYFGPGTRLLVL.

The chain carries TRBV12-5 and TRBJ1-2, with 9 bases identical to TRBD1. After removal of 4 bases from V and 4 bases from J, the junction contained 4 bases not matched to a gene. This CDR3 is 14 amino acids long. Germline CDR1 reads LGHNT; CDR2 reads FRNRAP. CDR3 DNA sequence: TGTGCTAGTGGTTCCGGACAGGGGCTCTATGGCTACACCTTC. Protein: CASGSGQGLYGYTF.

This clone was picked up one time. The chain recombines TRBV29-1 with TRBJ1-2, with 8 bases aligning to TRBD1. The CDR3 length is 16 residues. Trimming removed 3 bases from V and 1 base from J; junction bases left unmatched: 10. Germline CDR1 is SQVTM and CDR2 is ANQGSEA. The DNA for the CDR3 is TGCAGCGTTGAGCCCGGACAGGGTTTGGTTAACTATGGCTACACCTTC. Its protein product is CSVEPGQGLVNYGYTF.

The J gene is TRBJ2-7, the V gene TRBV10-3; 7 bases fit TRBD1. Germline trimming cut 4 bases from V and 5 bases from J; bases unmatched to any gene: 5. Looked up from germline, CDR1 is ENHRY and CDR2 is SYGVKD. There are 13 residues in the CDR3. The DNA for the CDR3 is TGTGCCATCAGTGGATACGACAGGGACGAGCAGTACTTC. This sequence encodes CAISGYDRDEQYF.

Written as DNA, the CDR3 is TGTGCCAGCACCGAACAGGGTTCTACGCAGTATTTT. Protein sequence: CASTEQGSTQYF. The gene calls are TRBV2 and TRBJ2-3, with TRBD1 as a possible D gene (6 bases). The V end was cut by 7 bases, the J end by 8 bases, with 13 bases between. The length of the CDR3 is 12 residues. The V gene's germline CDR1 is SNHLY and CDR2 FYNNEI. Looking up the rest from reference TRBV2 and TRBJ2-3 gives the full variable domain: EPEVTQTPSHQVTQMGQEVILRCVPISNHLYFYWYRQILGQKVEFLVSFYNNEISEKSEIFDDQFSVERPDGSNFTLKIRSTKLEDSAMYFCASTEQGSTQYFGPGTRLTVL.

The chain uses TRBV4-1 and TRBJ1-5; the D is unclear. The CDR3 sequence is 15 residues long. Germline CDR1 reads MGHRA; CDR2 reads YSYEKL. The V end was cut by 4 bases, the J end by 1 base, with 11 bases between. The CDR3 coding sequence is TGCGCCAGCAGCCCAGAGTGGCGGAGCAATCAGCCCCAGCATTTT. Encoded protein: CASSPEWRSNQPQHF.

The chain is built from TRBV7-2 and TRBJ1-1, with no clear D. The germline V gene encodes CDR1 SGHTA and CDR2 FQGNSA. The CDR3 has 13 residues. The V end lost 7 bases, the J end lost 4 bases, and 13 bases lay between the germline ends. The CDR3 region has the DNA TGTGCCAGCACCTCCTCTTGGGTCACTGAAGCTTTCTTT. Amino acids: CASTSSWVTEAFF.

The CDR3 DNA sequence: TGTGCCAGCAGCACGACTAGCGGGTTAGGAGATACGCAGTATTTT. Protein: CASSTTSGLGDTQYF. The gene calls are TRBV7-9 and TRBJ2-3; 10 nucleotides line up with TRBD2. This CDR3 is 15 amino acids long. CDR1 and CDR2 from the germline V gene are SEHNR and FQNEAQ (reference sequence). The junction had 7 bases not matched to a gene; V was cut back by 5 bases and J by 5 bases.

The chain is built from TRBV11-2 and TRBJ1-6, with a weak D call TRBD1 (6 bases). There are 15 residues in the CDR3. Trimming removed 0 bases from V and 5 bases from J, with 8 bases in between. Germline V gene sequence: CDR1 SGHAT, CDR2 FQNNGV. Written as DNA, the CDR3 is TGTGCCAGCAGCTTAGAGGCAGGGGATAATTCACCCCTCCACTTT. Protein sequence: CASSLEAGDNSPLHF. Together with reference TRBV11-2 and TRBJ1-6, the CDR3 gives the full variable domain: EAGVAQSPRYKIIEKRQSVAFWCNPISGHATLYWYQQILGQGPKLLIQFQNNGVVDDSQLPKDRFSAERLKGVDSTLKIQPAKLEDSAVYLCASSLEAGDNSPLHFGNGTRLTVT.

J is TRBJ2-1 and V is TRBV6-2 or TRBV6-3; possibly TRBD1 for D (5 bases). With 5 bases removed from V and 2 bases from J, the gap between germline ends came to 13 bases. The germline gives CDR1 MNHEY, CDR2 SVGEGT. This CDR3 is 15 amino acids long. CDR3 amino acids: CASSNRWYPYNEQFF. The CDR3 DNA sequence: TGTGCCAGCAGTAACAGGTGGTACCCCTACAATGAGCAGTTCTTC.

V is TRBV14 and J is TRBJ1-3; 7 bases fit TRBD1. CDR1 and CDR2 (germline): SGHDN, FVKESK. Unmatched junction bases numbered 6, after V lost 4 bases and J lost 0 bases. The CDR3 sequence is 16 residues long. The CDR3 region is CASSLWDSPSGNTIYF. The CDR3 DNA reads TGTGCCAGCAGCCTTTGGGACAGCCCCTCTGGAAACACCATATATTTT. The full variable domain, its missing parts supplied by reference TRBV14 and TRBJ1-3, is EAGVTQFPSHSVIEKGQTVTLRCDPISGHDNLYWYRRVMGKEIKFLLHFVKESKQDESGMPNNRFLAERTGGTYSTLKVQPAELEDSGVYFCASSLWDSPSGNTIYFGEGSWLTVV.

The rearrangement joins TRBV5-1 to TRBJ2-7; 8 nucleotides match TRBD1. Unmatched junction bases numbered 13, after V lost 4 bases and J lost 4 bases. Germline V lookup: CDR1 SGHRS, CDR2 YFSETQ. The length of the CDR3 is 16 residues. The CDR3 loop is CASSETQPGQDYEQYF. CDR3 sequence (DNA): TGCGCCAGCAGCGAAACACAACCGGGACAGGATTACGAGCAGTACTTC.

The gene calls are TRBV5-1 and TRBJ2-3; D unresolved. Germline CDR1 SGHRS, CDR2 YFSETQ. The germline V and J ends were trimmed by 0 bases and 4 bases, with 9 bases remaining between them. The CDR3 is 14 residues long. The CDR3 loop is CASSLGPTADTQYF. CDR3 coding DNA: TGCGCCAGCAGCTTGGGGCCCACAGCAGATACGCAGTATTTT.

The CDR3 nucleotides are TGTGCCAGCTCACCAGCATGGGGAGGGAACACTGAAGCTTTCTTT. It is translated as CASSPAWGGNTEAFF. This sequence joins TRBV18 and TRBJ1-1; D is ambiguous. The length of the CDR3 is 15 residues. Trimming took 2 bases from V and 1 from J, leaving 11 bases between them. The germline V gene has CDR1 KGHSH and CDR2 LQKENI.

This chain uses TRBV29-1 with TRBJ1-1; D uncertain. This CDR3 has 15 amino acids. Deletions cut 1 base from V and 0 bases from J, with 12 bases between. CDR1 is SQVTM, CDR2 ANQGSEA, per germline. This CDR3 reads CSVEVAAGLNTEAFF. The CDR3, as DNA: TGCAGCGTTGAAGTAGCGGCAGGACTGAACACTGAAGCTTTCTTT.

V and J are TRBV7-3 and TRBJ2-3, with 9 bases aligning to TRBD1. V dropped 1 base and J dropped 6; count of bases not matched to a gene: 5. The CDR3 loop spans 15 amino acids. Per germline, CDR1 SGHTA and CDR2 FQGTGA. The CDR3 sequence: CASSLMGQGSDTQYF. The CDR3 DNA follows: TGTGCCAGCAGCTTAATGGGACAGGGTTCGGATACGCAGTATTTT.

The rearrangement links TRBV24-1 to TRBJ1-5; D uncertain. Per the germline V gene, CDR1 is KGHDR and CDR2 is SFDVKD. The CDR3 has 16 residues. V was shortened by 2 bases and J by 0 bases, with 10 bases between the two germline ends. The chain's CDR3 is CATSDSRRFSNQPQHF. The CDR3 DNA follows: TGTGCCACCAGTGATTCCCGCAGGTTTAGCAATCAGCCCCAGCATTTT.

This clone was recorded once. The chain carries TRBV3-1 (or the pseudogene TRBV3-2) and TRBJ2-7, with 9 bases lining up with TRBD1. V gave up 3 bases and J gave up 6 bases; unmatched junction bases: 12. The CDR3 is 16 amino acids. The germline gives CDR1 LGHDT, CDR2 YNNKEL (reference sequence). CDR3 protein: CASSQEQGAWGSEQYF. CDR3 DNA sequence: TGTGCCAGCAGCCAGGAACAGGGGGCATGGGGCTCCGAGCAGTACTTC.